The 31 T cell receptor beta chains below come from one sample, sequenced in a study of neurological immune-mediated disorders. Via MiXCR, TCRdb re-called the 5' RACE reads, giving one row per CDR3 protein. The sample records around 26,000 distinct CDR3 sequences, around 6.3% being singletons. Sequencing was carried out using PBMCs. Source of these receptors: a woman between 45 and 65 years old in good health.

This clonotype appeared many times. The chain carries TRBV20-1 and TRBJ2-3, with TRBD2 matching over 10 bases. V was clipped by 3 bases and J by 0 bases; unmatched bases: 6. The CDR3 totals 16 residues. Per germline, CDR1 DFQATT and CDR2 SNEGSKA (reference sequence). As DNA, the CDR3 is TGCAGTGCTAGTCTTAGCGGGGGGACTAGCACAGATACGCAGTATTTT. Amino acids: CSASLSGGTSTDTQYF.

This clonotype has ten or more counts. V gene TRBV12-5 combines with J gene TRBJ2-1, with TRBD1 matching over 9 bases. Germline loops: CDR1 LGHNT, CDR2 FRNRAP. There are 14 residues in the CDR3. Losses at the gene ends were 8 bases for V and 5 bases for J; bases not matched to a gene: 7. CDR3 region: CASSGQGYNNEQFF. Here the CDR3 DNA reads TGTGCTAGTTCGGGACAGGGTTATAACAATGAGCAGTTCTTC.

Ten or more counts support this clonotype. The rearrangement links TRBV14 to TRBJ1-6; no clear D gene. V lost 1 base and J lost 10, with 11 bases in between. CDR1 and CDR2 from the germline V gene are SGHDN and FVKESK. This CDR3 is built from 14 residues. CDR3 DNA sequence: TGTGCCAGCAGCCAAGGCCGAACGGGGTCACCCCTCCACTTT. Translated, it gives CASSQGRTGSPLHF.

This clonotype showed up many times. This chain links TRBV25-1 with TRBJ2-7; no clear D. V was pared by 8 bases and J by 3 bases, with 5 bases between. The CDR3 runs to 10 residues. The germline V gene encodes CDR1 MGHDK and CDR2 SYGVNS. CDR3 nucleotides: TGTGCCAGCGGGCACTACGAGCAGTACTTC. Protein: CASGHYEQYF.

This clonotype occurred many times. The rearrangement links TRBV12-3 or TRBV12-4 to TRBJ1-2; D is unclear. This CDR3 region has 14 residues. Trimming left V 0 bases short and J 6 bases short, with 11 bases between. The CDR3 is CASSLAVAPNGYTF. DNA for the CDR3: TGTGCCAGCAGTTTAGCGGTGGCCCCGAATGGCTACACCTTC.

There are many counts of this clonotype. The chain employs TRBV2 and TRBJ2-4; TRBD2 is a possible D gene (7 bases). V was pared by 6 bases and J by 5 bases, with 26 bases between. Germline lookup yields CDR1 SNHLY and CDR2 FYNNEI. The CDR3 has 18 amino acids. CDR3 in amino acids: CASRRLGGAGTSQNIQYF. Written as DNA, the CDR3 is TGTGCCAGCAGACGGCTTGGGGGGGCCGGTACTTCTCAAAACATTCAGTACTTC.

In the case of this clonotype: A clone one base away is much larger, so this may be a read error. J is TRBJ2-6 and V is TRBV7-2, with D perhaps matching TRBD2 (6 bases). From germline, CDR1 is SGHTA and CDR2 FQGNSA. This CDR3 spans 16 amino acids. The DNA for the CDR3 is TGTGCCAGCAGTTTCGTGGGGGGATCTGGGGTCAACGTCCTGACTTTC. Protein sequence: CASSFVGGSGVNVLTF.

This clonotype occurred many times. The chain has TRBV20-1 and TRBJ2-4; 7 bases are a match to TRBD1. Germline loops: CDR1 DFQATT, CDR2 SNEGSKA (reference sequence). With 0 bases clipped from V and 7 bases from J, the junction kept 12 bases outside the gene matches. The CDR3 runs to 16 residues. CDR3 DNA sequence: TGCAGTGCTAGAGATATAGGGGGCCAAAGTGCCAACATTCAGTACTTC. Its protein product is CSARDIGGQSANIQYF.

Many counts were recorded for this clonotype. CDR3: CASSQEGKVQHF. The CDR3 bases are TGTGCCAGCAGCCAAGAGGGTAAGGTCCAGCATTTT. The chain joins TRBV3-1 to TRBJ1-5; D is unclear. V was cut by 0 bases and J by 12 bases, with 9 bases left in between. Germline V gives CDR1 LGHDT, CDR2 YNNKEL (reference sequence). CDR3 length equals 12 residues.

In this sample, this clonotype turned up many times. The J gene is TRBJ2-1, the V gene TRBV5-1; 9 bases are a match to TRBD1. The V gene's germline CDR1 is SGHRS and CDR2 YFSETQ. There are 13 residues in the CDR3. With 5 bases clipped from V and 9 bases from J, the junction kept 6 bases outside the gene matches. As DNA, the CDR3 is TGCGCCAGCAGGGGACAGGGTGGTAGTGAGCAGTTCTTC. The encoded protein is CASRGQGGSEQFF.

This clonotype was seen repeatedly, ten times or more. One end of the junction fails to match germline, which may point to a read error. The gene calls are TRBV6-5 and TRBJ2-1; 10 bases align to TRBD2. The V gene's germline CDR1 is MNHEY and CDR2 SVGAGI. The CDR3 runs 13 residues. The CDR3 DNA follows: TGTGCCAGCAGTTACTCGCAACTAGCGGGACGAATCTTC. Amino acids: CASSYSQLAGRIF.

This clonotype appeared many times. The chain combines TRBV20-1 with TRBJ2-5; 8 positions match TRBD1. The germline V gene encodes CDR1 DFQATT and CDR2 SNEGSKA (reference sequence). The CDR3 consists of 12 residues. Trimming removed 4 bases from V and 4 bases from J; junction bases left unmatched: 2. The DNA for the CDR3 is TGCAGTGCTATAGGACAGGGAGAGACCCAGTACTTC. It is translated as CSAIGQGETQYF.

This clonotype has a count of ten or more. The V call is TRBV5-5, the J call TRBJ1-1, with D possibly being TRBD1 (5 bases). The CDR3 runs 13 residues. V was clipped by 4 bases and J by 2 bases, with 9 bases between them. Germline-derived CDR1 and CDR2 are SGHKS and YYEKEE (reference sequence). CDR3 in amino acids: CASSPGVNTEAFF. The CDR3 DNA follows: TGTGCCAGCAGCCCGGGGGTAAACACTGAAGCTTTCTTT.

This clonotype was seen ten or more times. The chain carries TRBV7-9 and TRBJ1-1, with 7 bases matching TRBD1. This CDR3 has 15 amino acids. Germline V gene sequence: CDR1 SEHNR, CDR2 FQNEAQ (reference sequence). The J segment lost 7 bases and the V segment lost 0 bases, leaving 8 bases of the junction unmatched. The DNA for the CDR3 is TGTGCCAGCAGCTTAGCTGAGGGGGCGGCCAGTGAAGCTTTCTTT. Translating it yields CASSLAEGAASEAFF.

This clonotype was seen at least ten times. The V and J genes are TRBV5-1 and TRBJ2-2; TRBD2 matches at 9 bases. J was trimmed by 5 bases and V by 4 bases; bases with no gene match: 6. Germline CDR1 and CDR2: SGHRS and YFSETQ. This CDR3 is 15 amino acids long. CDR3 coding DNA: TGCGCCAGCAGCCGTAGCGGGAGTTTGACCGGGGAGCTGTTTTTT. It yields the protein CASSRSGSLTGELFF. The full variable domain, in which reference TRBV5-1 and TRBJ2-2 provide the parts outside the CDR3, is KAGVTQTPRYLIKTRGQQVTLSCSPISGHRSVSWYQQTPGQGLQFLFEYFSETQRNKGNFPGRFSGRQFSNSRSEMNVSTLELGDSALYLCASSRSGSLTGELFFGEGSRLTVL.

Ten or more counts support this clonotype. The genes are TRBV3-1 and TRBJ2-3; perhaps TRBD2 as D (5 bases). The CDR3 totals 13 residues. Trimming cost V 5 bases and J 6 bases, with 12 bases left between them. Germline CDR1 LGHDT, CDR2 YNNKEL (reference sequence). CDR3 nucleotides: TGTGCCAGCAGCTCGGGATACGGGGATACGCAGTATTTT. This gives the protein CASSSGYGDTQYF.

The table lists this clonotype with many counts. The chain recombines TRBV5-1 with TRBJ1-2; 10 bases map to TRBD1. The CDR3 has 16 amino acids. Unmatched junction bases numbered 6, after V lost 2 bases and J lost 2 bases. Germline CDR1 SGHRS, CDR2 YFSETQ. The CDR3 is CASSLTSTGGNYGYTF. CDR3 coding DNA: TGCGCCAGCAGCTTAACTTCGACAGGGGGCAACTATGGCTACACCTTC. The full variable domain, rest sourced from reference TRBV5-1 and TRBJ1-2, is KAGVTQTPRYLIKTRGQQVTLSCSPISGHRSVSWYQQTPGQGLQFLFEYFSETQRNKGNFPGRFSGRQFSNSRSEMNVSTLELGDSALYLCASSLTSTGGNYGYTFGSGTRLTVV.

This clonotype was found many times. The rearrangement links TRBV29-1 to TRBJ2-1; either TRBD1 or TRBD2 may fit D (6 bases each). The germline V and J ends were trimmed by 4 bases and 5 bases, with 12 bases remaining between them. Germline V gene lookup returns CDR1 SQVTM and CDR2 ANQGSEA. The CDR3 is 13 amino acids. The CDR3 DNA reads TGCAGCGTTGCGGGGGCGTGGGACAATGAGCAGTTCTTC. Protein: CSVAGAWDNEQFF.

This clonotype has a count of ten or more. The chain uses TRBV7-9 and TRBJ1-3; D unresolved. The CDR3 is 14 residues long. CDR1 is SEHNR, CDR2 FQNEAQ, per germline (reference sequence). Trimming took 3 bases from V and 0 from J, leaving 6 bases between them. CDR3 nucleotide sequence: TGTGCCAGCAGCTTCTCCTTCTCTGGAAACACCATATATTTT. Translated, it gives CASSFSFSGNTIYF.

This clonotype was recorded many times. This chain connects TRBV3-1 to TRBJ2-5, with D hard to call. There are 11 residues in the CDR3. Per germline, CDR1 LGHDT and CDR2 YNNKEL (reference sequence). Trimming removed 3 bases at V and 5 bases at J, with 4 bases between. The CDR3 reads CASSQGETQYF. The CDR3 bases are TGTGCCAGCAGCCAGGGTGAGACCCAGTACTTC.

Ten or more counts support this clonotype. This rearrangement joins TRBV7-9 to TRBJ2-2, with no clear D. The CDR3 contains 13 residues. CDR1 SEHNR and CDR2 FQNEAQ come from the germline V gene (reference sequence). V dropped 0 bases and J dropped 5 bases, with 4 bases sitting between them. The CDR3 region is CASSLASTGELFF. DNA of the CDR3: TGTGCCAGCAGCTTAGCCTCTACCGGGGAGCTGTTTTTT.

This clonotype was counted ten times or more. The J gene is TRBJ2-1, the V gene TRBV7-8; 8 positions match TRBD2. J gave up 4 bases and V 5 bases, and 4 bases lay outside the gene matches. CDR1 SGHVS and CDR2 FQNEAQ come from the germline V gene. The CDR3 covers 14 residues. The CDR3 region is CASSRREGYNEQFF. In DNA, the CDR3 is TGTGCCAGCAGCAGACGGGAGGGGTACAATGAGCAGTTCTTC.

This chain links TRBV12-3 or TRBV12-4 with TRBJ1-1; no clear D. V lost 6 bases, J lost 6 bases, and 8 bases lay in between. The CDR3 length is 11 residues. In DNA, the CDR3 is TGTGCCAGCAGCTCCTATCCTGAAGCTTTCTTT. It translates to CASSSYPEAFF.

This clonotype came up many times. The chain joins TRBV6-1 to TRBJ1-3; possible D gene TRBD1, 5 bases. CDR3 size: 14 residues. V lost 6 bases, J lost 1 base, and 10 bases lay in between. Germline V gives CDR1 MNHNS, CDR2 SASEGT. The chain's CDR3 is CASSGHLSGNTIYF. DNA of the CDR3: TGTGCCAGCAGCGGACACCTTTCTGGAAACACCATATATTTT.

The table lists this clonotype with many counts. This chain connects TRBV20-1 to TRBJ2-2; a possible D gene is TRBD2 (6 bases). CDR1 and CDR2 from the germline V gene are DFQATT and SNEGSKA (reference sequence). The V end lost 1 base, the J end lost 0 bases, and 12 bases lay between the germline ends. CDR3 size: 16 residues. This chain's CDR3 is CSARVPGDANTGELFF. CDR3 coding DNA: TGCAGTGCTAGAGTGCCGGGGGACGCGAACACCGGGGAGCTGTTTTTT.

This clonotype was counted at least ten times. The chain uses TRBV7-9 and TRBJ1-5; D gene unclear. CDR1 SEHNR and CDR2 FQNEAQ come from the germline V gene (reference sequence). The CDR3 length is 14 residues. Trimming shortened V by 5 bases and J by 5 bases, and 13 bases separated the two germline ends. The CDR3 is CASSPTGWDQPQHF. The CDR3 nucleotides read TGTGCCAGCAGCCCGACGGGTTGGGATCAGCCCCAGCATTTT.

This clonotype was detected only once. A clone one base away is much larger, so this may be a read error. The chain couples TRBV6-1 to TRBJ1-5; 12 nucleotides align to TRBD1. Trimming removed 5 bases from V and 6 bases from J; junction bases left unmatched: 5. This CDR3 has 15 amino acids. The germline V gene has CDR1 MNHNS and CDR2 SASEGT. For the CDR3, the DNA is TGTGCCAGCAGTACGGGACAGGGGGCGGCTCAGCCCCAGCATTTT. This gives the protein CASSTGQGAAQPQHF.

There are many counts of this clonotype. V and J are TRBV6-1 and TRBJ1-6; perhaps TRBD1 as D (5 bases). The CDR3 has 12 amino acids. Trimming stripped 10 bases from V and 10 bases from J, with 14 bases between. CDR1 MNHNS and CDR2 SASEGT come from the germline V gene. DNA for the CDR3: TGTGCCATACGGCAGGGAAGCTCACCCCTCCACTTT. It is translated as CAIRQGSSPLHF.

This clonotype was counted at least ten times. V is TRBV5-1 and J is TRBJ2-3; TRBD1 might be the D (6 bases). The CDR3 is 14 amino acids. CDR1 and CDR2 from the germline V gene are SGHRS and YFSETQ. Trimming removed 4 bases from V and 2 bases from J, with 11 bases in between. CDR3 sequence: CASSRTGLTDTQYF. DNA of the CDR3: TGCGCCAGCAGCCGTACAGGGCTCACAGATACGCAGTATTTT.

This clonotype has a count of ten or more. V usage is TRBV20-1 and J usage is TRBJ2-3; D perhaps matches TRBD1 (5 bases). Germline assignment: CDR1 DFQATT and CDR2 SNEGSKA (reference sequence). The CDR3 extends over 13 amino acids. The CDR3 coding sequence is TGCAGCATAAGAGAAGGGGCGCAAGATACGCAGTATTTT. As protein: CSIREGAQDTQYF.

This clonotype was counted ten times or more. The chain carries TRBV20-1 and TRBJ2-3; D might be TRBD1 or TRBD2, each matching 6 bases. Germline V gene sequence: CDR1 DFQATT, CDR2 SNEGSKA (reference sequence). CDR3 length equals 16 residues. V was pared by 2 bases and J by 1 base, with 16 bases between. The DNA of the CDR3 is TGCAGTGCTAGATTTGGGGGGCGAAAGGGCACAGATACGCAGTATTTT. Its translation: CSARFGGRKGTDTQYF.